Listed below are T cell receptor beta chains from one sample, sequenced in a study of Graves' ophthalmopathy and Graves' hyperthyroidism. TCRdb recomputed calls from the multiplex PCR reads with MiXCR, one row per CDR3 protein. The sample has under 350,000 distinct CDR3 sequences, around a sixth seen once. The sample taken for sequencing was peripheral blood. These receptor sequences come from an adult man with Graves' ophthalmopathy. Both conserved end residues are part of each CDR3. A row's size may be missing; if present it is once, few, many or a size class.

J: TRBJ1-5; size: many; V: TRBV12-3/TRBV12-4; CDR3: CASGTVNQPQHF
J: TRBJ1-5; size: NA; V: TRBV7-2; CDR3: CASSLDQNQPQHF
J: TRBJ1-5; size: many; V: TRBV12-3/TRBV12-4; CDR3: CASSSGRVGNQPQHF
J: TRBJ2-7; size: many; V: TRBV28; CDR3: CATWPGTGYEQYF
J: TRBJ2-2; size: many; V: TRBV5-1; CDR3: CASSFDRETGELFF
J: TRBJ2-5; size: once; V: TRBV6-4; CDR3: CASSVSGWRETQYF
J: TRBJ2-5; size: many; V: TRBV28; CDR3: CASTHLGAGSGGETQYF
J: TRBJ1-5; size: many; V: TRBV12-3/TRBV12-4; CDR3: CASSREQGPNQPQHF
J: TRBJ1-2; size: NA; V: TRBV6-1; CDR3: CASSEGTGYNYGYTF
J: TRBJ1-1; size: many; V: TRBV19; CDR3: CASSIYPTAGATRVPEAFF